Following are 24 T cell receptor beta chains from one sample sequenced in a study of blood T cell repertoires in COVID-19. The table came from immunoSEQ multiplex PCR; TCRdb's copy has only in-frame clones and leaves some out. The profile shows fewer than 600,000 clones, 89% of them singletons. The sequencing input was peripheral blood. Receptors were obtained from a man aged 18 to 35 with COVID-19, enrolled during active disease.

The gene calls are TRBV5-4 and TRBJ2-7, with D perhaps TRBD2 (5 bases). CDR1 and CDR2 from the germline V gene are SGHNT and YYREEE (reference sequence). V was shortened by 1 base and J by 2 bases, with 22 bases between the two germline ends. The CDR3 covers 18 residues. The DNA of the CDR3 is TGTGCCAGCAGCTTGACCGTCTTTGCAAGCGGCAGTACCTACGAGCAGTACTTC. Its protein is CASSLTVFASGSTYEQYF.

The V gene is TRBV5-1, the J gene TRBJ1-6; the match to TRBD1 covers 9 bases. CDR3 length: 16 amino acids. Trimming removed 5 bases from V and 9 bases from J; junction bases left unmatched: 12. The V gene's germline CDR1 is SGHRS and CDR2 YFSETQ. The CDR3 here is CASRKEPGQGGSPLHF. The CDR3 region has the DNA TGCGCCAGCAGGAAAGAACCGGGACAGGGAGGTTCACCCCTCCACTTT. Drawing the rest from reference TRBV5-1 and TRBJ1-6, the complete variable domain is KAGVTQTPRYLIKTRGQQVTLSCSPISGHRSVSWYQQTPGQGLQFLFEYFSETQRNKGNFPGRFSGRQFSNSRSEMNVSTLELGDSALYLCASRKEPGQGGSPLHFGNGTRLTVT.

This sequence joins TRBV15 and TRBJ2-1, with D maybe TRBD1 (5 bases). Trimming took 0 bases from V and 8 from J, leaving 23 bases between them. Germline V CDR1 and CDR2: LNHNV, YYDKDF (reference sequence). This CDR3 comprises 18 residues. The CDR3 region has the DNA TGTGCCACCAGCAGAGATCGGGCGAACAGGTTTTCTGTCTATGAGCAGTTCTTC. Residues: CATSRDRANRFSVYEQFF.

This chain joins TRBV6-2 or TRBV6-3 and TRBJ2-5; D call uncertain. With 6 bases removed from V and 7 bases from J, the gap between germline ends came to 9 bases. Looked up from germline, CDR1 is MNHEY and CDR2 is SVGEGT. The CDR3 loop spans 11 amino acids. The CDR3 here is CASSQERTQYF. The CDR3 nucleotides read TGTGCCAGCAGCCAAGAGAGGACCCAGTACTTC.

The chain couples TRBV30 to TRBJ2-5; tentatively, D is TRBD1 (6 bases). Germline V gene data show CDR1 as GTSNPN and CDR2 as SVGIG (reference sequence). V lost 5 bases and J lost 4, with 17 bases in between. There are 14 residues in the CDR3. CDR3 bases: TGTGCCTGGGCCCCTGAGTGGGGGCGAGAGACCCAGTACTTC. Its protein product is CAWAPEWGRETQYF.

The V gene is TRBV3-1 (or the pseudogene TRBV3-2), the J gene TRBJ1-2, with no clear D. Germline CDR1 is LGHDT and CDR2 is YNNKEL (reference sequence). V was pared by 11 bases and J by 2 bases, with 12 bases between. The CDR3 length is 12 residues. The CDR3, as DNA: TGTGCCGGCTTCACCTTGAACTATGGCTACACCTTC. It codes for CAGFTLNYGYTF.

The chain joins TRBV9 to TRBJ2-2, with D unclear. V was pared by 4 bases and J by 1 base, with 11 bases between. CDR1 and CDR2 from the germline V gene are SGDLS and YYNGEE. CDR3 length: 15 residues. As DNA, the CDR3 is TGTGCCAGCAGCCCAGGCCTCTTGAACACCGGGGAGCTGTTTTTT. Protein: CASSPGLLNTGELFF.

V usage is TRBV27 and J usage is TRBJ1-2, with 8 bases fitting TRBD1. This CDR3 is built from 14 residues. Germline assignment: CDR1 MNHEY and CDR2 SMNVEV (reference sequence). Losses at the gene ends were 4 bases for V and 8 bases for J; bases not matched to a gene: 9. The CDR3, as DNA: TGTGCCAGCAGTTCCCTCGGACAGGGTGGGGGCTACACCTTC. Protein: CASSSLGQGGGYTF.

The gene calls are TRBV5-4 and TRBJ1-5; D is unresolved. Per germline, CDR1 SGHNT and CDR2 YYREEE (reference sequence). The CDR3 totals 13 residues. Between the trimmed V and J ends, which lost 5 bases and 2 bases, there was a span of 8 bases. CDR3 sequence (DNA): TGTGCCAGCAGTCCCGGGGGCAATCAGCCCCAGCATTTT. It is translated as CASSPGGNQPQHF.

The CDR3 loop is CASSIASQGLYEQYF. CDR3 DNA sequence: TGTGCCAGTAGTATAGCCTCGCAGGGGCTCTACGAGCAGTACTTC. J is TRBJ2-7 and V is TRBV19; possible D gene TRBD1, 6 bases. Trimming cost V 1 base and J 3 bases, with 13 bases left between them. The germline V gene has CDR1 LNHDA and CDR2 SQIVND (reference sequence). This CDR3 region has 15 residues.

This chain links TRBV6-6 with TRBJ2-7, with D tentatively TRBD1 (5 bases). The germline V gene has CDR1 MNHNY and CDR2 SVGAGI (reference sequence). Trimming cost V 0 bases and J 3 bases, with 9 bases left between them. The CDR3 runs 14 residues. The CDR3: CASSYSAGYYEQYF. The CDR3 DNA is TGTGCCAGCAGTTACTCCGCAGGGTACTACGAGCAGTACTTC.

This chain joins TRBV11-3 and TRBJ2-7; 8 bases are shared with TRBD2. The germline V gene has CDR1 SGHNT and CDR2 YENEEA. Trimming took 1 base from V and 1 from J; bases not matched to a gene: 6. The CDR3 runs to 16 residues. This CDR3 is CASSLALAGRSYEQYF. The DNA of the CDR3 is TGTGCCAGCAGCTTAGCCCTAGCGGGCCGATCCTACGAGCAGTACTTC.

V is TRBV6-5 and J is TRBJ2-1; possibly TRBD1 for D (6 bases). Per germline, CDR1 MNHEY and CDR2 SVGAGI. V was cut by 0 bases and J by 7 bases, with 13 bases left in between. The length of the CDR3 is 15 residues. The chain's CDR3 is CASSYSTFRGNEQFF. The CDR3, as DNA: TGTGCCAGCAGTTACTCGACGTTCAGGGGAAATGAGCAGTTCTTC.

The CDR3 coding sequence is TGCAGCGGGCTCCAGGACGGGGGGTATGGCTACACCTTC. Protein sequence: CSGLQDGGYGYTF. The rearrangement links TRBV29-1 to TRBJ1-2, with D possibly matching TRBD1 (5 bases). Trimming left V 7 bases short and J 5 bases short, with 17 bases between. CDR1 SQVTM and CDR2 ANQGSEA come from the germline V gene. CDR3 length equals 13 residues.

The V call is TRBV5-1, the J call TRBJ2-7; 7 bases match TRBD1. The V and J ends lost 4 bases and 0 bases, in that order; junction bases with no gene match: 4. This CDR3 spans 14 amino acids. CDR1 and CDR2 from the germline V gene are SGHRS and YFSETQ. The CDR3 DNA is TGCGCCAGCAGCCGACGGGACAGCTCCTACGAGCAGTACTTC. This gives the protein CASSRRDSSYEQYF.

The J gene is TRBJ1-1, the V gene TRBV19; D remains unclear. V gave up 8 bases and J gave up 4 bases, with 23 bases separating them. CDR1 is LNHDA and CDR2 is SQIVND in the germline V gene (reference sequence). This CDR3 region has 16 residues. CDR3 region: CASGLSYQAPGTEAFF. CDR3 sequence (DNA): TGTGCCAGTGGACTGTCTTACCAGGCGCCGGGCACTGAAGCTTTCTTT.

In DNA form, the CDR3 reads TGTGCCACCAGTGATTTCCGGGTTAACTATGGCTACACCTTC. Protein product: CATSDFRVNYGYTF. The chain is built from TRBV24-1 and TRBJ1-2; D ambiguous. The CDR3 length is 14 residues. The ends were cut back, 1 base at V and 1 base at J, with 6 bases in the middle. CDR1 is KGHDR, CDR2 SFDVKD, per germline.

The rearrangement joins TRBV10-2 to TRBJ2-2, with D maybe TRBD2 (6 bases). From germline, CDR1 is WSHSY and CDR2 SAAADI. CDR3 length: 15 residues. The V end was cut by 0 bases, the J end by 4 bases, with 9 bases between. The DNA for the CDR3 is TGCGCCAGCAGTGAGTCGGGACTCATCACCGGGGAGCTGTTTTTT. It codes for CASSESGLITGELFF.

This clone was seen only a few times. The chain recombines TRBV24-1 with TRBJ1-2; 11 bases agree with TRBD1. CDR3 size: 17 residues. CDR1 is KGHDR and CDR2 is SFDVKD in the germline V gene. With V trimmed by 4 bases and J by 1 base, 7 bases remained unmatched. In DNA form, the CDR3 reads TGTGCCACCAGTGAATCCGGGACAGGGGGGATTAACTATGGCTACACCTTC. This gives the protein CATSESGTGGINYGYTF.

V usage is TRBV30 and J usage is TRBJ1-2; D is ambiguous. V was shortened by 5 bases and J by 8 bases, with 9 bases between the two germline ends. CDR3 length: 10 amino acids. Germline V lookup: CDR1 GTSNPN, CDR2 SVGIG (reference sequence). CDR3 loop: CAWGNIGYTF. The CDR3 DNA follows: TGTGCCTGGGGTAATATAGGCTACACCTTC.

DNA of the CDR3: TGTGCCAGCAGCTTTAGAGGCACAACTGAAGCTTTCTTT. Translated, it gives CASSFRGTTEAFF. The chain couples TRBV7-2 to TRBJ1-1; D not resolved. Germline values: CDR1 SGHTA, CDR2 FQGNSA. Between the trimmed V and J ends, which lost 3 bases and 5 bases, there was a span of 10 bases. The CDR3 length is 13 residues.

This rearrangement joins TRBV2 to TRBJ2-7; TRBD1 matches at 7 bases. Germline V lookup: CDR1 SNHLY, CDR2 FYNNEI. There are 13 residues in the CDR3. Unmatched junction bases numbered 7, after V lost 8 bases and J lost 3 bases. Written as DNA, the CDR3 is TGTGCCAGCGGGATTACAGGGGTCTACGAGCAGTACTTC. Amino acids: CASGITGVYEQYF.

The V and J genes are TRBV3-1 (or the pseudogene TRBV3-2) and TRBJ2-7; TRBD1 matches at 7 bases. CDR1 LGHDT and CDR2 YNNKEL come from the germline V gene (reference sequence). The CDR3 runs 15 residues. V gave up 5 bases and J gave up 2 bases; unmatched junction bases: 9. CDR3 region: CASSVWTGDTYEQYF. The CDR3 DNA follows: TGTGCCAGCAGCGTATGGACAGGAGATACCTACGAGCAGTACTTC.

CDR3 region: CASSQERVGGGLAKLFF. The CDR3 nucleotides are TGCGCCAGCAGCCAAGAACGGGTAGGGGGCGGATTGGCAAAACTGTTTTTT. The chain carries TRBV4-1 and TRBJ1-4, with 7 bases matching TRBD1. The V gene's germline CDR1 is MGHRA and CDR2 YSYEKL. The trim removed 0 bases at V and 10 bases at J, leaving 14 bases unmatched. The CDR3 consists of 17 residues.